The 7 T cell receptor beta chains below all came from one sample that was sequenced in a study of regulatory T cells in long-lasting Graves disease. Arm-PCR of CDR3 regions and iRepertoire HTBI primers were the basis on which TCR beta libraries were built. TCRdb fed the multiplex PCR reads into MiXCR, producing one record per CDR3 protein. This sample has 450,000 or so distinct CDR3 sequences, with roughly 22% found just once. As to time point: persistent/refractory GD, antithyroid drugs over 5 years with positive TRAb. After RNA was extracted from PBMCs, the TCR library was made from it. This specimen consisted of peripheral blood mononuclear cells (PBMCs), obtained when the disease was refractory, from a patient treated with antithyroid drugs. These receptors came from a female donor with Graves disease.

This clonotype has more than one count but fewer than ten. The chain has TRBV29-1 and TRBJ2-7; the D gene could be TRBD1 or TRBD2 (5 bases each). Deletions cut 1 base from V and 1 base from J, with 8 bases between. Germline-derived CDR1 and CDR2 are SQVTM and ANQGSEA. The CDR3 totals 13 residues. The chain's CDR3 is CSVEVGGSYEQYF. The DNA of the CDR3 is TGCAGCGTTGAAGTTGGGGGATCCTACGAGCAGTACTTC.

The V call is TRBV7-2, the J call TRBJ2-3, with 7 bases that match TRBD2. Germline V CDR1 and CDR2: SGHTA, FQGNSA. The CDR3 contains 14 residues. V trimming: 1 base; J trimming: 3 bases; junction bases outside the gene matches: 1. CDR3 region: CASSLGAGTDTQYF. The CDR3 DNA follows: TGTGCCAGCAGCTTAGGAGCGGGAACAGATACGCAGTATTTT.

At least ten counts were recorded for this clonotype. The chain couples TRBV28 to TRBJ1-5; D gene uncertain. Germline values: CDR1 MDHEN, CDR2 SYDVKM. The CDR3 spans 16 residues. Trimming cost V 7 bases and J 2 bases, with 18 bases left between them. The CDR3 spells CASTSRKGGRNQPQHF. The CDR3, as DNA: TGTGCCAGCACCTCGAGGAAGGGTGGACGCAATCAGCCCCAGCATTTT.

This clonotype has a count of ten or more. This chain uses TRBV6-5 with TRBJ1-5, with D possibly matching TRBD1 (5 bases). V shed 4 bases and J shed 3 bases, with 16 bases lying between them. This CDR3 spans 16 amino acids. Germline CDR1 and CDR2: MNHEY and SVGAGI. CDR3 sequence (DNA): TGTGCCAGCAGTTCCCCGGGAAGGGGTTTCAATCAGCCCCAGCATTTT. Amino acids: CASSSPGRGFNQPQHF.

Of note for this clonotype: A much more abundant neighbour one base away suggests this may be a read error. Since the CDR3 does not end with the conserved phenylalanine or tryptophan, this likely comes from a read error. The CDR3 DNA reads TGTGCCAGCAGTTGGGCCTACGAGCAGTACCTC. This codes for CASSWAYEQYL. The chain is built from TRBV6-5 and TRBJ2-7; D is unresolved. Germline-derived CDR1 and CDR2 are MNHEY and SVGAGI. The CDR3 is made up of 11 amino acids. V was trimmed by 4 bases and J by 2 bases, leaving 3 bases between them.

This clonotype was observed many times. The V gene is TRBV7-2, the J gene TRBJ2-5, with a weak D call TRBD2 (5 bases). This CDR3 is built from 15 residues. V gave up 1 base and J gave up 6 bases, with 15 bases separating them. From germline, CDR1 is SGHTA and CDR2 FQGNSA. The CDR3 DNA is TGTGCCAGCAGCTTAGAGCGGACCCTTGGAAAGACCCAGTACTTC. Its translation: CASSLERTLGKTQYF.

The rearrangement joins TRBV7-3 to TRBJ2-7, with 8 bases identical to TRBD2. This CDR3 has 14 residues. The germline V gene has CDR1 SGHTA and CDR2 FQGTGA. J was trimmed by 4 bases and V by 3 bases; bases with no gene match: 5. The CDR3 here is CASSLTSDRYEQYF. In nucleotides, the CDR3 is TGTGCCAGCAGCTTGACTAGCGATCGGTACGAGCAGTACTTC.